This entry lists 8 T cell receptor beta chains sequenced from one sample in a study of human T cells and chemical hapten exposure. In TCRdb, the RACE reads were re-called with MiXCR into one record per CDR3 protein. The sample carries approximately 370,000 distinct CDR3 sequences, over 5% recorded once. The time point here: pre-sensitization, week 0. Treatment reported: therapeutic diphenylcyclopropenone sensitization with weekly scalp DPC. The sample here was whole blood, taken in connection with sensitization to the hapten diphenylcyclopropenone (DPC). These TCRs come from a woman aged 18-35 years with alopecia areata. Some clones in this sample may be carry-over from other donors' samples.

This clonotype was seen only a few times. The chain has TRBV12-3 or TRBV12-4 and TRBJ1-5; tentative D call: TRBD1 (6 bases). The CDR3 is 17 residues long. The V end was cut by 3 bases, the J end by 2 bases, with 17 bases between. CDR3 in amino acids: CASSFDPHRAGNQPQHF. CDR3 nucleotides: TGTGCCAGCAGTTTCGACCCCCACAGGGCAGGCAATCAGCCCCAGCATTTT.

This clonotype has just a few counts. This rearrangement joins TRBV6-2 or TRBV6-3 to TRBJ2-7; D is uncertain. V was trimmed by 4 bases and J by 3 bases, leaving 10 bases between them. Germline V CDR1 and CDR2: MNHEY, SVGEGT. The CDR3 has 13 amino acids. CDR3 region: CASSLASYYEQYF. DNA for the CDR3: TGTGCCAGCAGTTTGGCCTCATACTACGAGCAGTACTTC.

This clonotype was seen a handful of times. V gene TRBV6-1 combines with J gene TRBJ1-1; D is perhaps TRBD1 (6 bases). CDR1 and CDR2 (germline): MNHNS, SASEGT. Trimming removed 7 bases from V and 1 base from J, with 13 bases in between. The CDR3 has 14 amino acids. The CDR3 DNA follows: TGTGCCAGCATCCCTGGACAGCCGAACACTGAAGCTTTCTTT. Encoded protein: CASIPGQPNTEAFF.

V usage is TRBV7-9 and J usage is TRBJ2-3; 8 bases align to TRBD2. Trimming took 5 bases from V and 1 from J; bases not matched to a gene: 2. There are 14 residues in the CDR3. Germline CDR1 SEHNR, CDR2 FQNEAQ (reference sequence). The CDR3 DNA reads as TGTGCCAGCAGCCCTAGCGGGCGCACAGATACGCAGTATTTT. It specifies CASSPSGRTDTQYF.

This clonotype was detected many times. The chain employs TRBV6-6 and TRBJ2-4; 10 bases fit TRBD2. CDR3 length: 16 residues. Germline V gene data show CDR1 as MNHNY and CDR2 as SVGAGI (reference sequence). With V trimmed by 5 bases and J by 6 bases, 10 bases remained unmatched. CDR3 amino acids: CASSAPAGGLGNIQYF. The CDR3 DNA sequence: TGTGCCAGCAGTGCCCCAGCGGGGGGGCTTGGAAACATTCAGTACTTC.

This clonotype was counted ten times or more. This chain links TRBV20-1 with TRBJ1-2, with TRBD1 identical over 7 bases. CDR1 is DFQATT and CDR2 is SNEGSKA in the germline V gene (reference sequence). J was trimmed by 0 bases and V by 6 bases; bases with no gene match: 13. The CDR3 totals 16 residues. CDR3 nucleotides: TGCAGTGCCACTAGCCCAGGGGGGCTTTCTAACTATGGCTACACCTTC. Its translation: CSATSPGGLSNYGYTF.

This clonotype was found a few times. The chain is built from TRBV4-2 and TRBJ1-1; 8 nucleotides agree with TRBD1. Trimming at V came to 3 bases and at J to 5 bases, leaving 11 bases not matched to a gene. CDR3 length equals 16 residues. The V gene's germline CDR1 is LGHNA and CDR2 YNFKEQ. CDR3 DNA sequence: TGTGCCAGCAGCCACTCCCTCCAGGGGGCTAAGACTGAAGCTTTCTTT. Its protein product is CASSHSLQGAKTEAFF.

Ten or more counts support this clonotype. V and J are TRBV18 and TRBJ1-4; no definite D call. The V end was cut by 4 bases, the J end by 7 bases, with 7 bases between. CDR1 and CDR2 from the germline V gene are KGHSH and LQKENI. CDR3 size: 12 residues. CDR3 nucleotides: TGTGCCAGCTCACTATCGACTGAAAAACTGTTTTTT. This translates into CASSLSTEKLFF.